The present T cell receptor (beta chain) was sequenced within a study of cytomegalovirus exposure and HLA in healthy donors. Overall study: The early release's HLA-typed donors yielded roughly 85 million unique TCRs. Broader study findings: In vitro assays verified that three CMV-associated chains recognized CMV antigens specifically. For most subjects, TCR beta sequences were reported to predict HLA-A and HLA-B alleles with accuracy.

Donors were ostensibly healthy at sampling, although undocumented immune exposures were probable. For this clone: Its antigen is still unknown.

13 Jbeta primers and 60 Vbeta primers were used for the PCR. Sequencing used immunoSEQ multiplex PCR; TCRdb keeps in-frame clones, though not all of them. In the table there are under 50,000 clones, about nine tenths of which are singletons. The V and J ends lost 2 bases and 13 bases, in that order; junction bases with no gene match: 11. The CDR3 runs 15 residues. The germline CDR1 and CDR2 sequences are LNHDA and SQIVND (reference sequence). The receptor's source is a woman in her 40s in good health and CMV-seropositive. Sequencing used PBMCs. The chain combines TRBV19 with TRBJ2-6; 7 bases are shared with TRBD1. In DNA form, the CDR3 reads TGTGCCAGTAGTATAAGGGGGCCCTTAGGGTTTGTCCTGACTTTC. As protein: CASSIRGPLGFVLTF.